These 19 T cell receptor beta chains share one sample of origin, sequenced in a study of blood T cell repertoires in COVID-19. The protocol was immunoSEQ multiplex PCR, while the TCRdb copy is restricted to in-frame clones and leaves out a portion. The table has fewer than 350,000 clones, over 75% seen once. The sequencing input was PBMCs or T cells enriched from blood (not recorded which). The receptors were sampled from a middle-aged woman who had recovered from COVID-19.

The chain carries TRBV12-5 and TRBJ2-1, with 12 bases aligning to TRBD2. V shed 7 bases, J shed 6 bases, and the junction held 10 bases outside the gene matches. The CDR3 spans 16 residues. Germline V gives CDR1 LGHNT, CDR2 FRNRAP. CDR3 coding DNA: TGTGCTAGTGCCGAGTGGGGGACTAGCGGGCGCAATGAGCAGTTCTTC. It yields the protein CASAEWGTSGRNEQFF. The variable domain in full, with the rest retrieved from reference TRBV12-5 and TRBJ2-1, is DARVTQTPRHKVTEMGQEVTMRCQPILGHNTVFWYRQTMMQGLELLAYFRNRAPLDDSGMPKDRFSAEMPDATLATLKIQPSEPRDSAVYFCASAEWGTSGRNEQFFGPGTRLTVL.

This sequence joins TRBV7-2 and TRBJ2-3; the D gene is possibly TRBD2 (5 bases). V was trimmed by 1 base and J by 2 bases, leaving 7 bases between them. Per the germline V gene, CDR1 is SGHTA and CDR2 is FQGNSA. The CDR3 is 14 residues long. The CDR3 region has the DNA TGTGCCAGCAGCTTAGAAGCGGCCACAGATACGCAGTATTTT. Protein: CASSLEAATDTQYF.

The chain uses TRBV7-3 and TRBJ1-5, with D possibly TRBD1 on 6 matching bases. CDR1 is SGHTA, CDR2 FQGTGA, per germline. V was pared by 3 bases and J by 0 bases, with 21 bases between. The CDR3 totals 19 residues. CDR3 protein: CASSFLAIGTPYSNQPQHF. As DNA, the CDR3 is TGTGCCAGCAGCTTCCTCGCTATTGGGACACCTTATAGCAATCAGCCCCAGCATTTT.

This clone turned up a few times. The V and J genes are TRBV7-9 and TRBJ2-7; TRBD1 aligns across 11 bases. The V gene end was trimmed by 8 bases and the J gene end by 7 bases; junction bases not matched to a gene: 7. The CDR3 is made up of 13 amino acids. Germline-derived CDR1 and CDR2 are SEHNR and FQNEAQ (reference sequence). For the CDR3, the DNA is TGTGCCAGCGCTCGGGACAGGGGGTGGGAGCAGTACTTC. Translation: CASARDRGWEQYF.

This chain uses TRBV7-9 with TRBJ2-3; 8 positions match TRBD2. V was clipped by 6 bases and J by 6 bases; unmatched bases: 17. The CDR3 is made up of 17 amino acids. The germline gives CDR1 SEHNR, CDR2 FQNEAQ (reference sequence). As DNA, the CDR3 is TGTGCCAGCAGTTCGCCGGGGGGGCCCCGACTGGGGGATACGCAGTATTTT. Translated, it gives CASSSPGGPRLGDTQYF.

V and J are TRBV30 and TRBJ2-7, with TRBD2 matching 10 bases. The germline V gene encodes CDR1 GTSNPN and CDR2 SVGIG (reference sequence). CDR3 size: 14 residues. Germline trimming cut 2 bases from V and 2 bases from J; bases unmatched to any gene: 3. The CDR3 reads CAWSSGGGPYEQYF. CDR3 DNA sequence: TGTGCCTGGAGTAGCGGGGGGGGCCCCTACGAGCAGTACTTC.

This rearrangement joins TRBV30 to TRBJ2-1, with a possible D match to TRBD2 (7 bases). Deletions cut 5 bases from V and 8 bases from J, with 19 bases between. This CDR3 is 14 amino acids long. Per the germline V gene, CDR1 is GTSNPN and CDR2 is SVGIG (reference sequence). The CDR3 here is CAWDLWGAGDEQFF. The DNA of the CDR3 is TGTGCCTGGGACCTGTGGGGGGCGGGAGATGAGCAGTTCTTC.

This CDR3 reads CASSQGLLAGEYNEQFF. CDR3 bases: TGCGCCAGCAGCCAAGGGTTACTAGCGGGAGAGTACAATGAGCAGTTCTTC. J is TRBJ2-1 and V is TRBV4-1; 11 nucleotides align to TRBD2. Germline V gene sequence: CDR1 MGHRA, CDR2 YSYEKL. The CDR3 has 17 amino acids. V shed 1 base, J shed 4 bases, and the junction held 6 bases outside the gene matches.

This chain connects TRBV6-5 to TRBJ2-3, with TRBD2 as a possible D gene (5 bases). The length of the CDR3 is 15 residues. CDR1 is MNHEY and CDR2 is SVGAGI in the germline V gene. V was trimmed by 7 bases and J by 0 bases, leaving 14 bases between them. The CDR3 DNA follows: TGTGCCAGCACCCCTTTAGCGTTTAGCACAGATACGCAGTATTTT. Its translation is CASTPLAFSTDTQYF.

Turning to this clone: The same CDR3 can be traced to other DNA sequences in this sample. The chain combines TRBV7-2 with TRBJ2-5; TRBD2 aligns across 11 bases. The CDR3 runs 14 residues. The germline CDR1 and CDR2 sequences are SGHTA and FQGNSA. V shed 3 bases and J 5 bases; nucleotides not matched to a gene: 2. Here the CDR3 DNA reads TGTGCCAGCAGCTTTAGCGGGGGGGCCGAGACCCAGTACTTC. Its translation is CASSFSGGAETQYF.

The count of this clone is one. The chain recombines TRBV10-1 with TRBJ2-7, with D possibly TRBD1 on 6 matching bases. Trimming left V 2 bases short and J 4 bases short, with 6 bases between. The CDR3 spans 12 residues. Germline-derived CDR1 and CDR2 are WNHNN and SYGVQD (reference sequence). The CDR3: CASSEGQYEQYF. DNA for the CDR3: TGCGCCAGCAGTGAGGGACAGTACGAGCAGTACTTC.

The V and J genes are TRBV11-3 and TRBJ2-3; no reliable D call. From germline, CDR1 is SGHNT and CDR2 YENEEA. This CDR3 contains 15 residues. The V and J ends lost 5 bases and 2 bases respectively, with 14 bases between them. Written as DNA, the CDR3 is TGTGCCAGCAGCGCCCAAGAGCTTTACACAGATACGCAGTATTTT. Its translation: CASSAQELYTDTQYF.

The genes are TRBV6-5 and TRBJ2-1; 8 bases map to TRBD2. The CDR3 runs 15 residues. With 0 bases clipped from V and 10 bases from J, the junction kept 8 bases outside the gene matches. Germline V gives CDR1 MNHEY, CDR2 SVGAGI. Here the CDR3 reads CASSYSSGGPGEQFF. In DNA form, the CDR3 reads TGTGCCAGCAGTTACTCGAGCGGGGGCCCTGGGGAGCAGTTCTTC.

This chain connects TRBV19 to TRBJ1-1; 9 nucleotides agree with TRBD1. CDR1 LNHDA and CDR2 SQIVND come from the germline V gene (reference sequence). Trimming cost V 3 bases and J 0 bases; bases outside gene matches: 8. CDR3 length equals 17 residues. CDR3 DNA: TGTGCCAGTAGTATGGGACAGGGAGCTTCTTTGAACACTGAAGCTTTCTTT. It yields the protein CASSMGQGASLNTEAFF.

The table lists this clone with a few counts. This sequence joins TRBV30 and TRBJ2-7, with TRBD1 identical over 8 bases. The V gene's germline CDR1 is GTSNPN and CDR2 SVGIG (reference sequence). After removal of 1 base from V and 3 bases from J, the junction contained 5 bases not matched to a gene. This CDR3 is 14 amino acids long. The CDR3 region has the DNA TGTGCCTGGAGTGACGGACAGGGACTCTACGAGCAGTACTTC. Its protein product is CAWSDGQGLYEQYF.

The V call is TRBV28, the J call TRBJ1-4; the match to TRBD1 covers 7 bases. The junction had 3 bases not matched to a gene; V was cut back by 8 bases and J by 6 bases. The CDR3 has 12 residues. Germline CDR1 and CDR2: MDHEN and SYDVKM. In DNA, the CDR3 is TGTGCCAGCGGCAGGGGGGATGAAAAACTGTTTTTT. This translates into CASGRGDEKLFF.

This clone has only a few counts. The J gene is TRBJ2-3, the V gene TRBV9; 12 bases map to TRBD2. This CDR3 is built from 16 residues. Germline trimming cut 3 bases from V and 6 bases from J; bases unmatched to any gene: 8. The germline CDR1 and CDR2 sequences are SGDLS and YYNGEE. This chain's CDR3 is CASSALAGGQMDTQYF. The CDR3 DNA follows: TGTGCCAGCAGCGCCCTAGCGGGGGGGCAGATGGATACGCAGTATTTT.

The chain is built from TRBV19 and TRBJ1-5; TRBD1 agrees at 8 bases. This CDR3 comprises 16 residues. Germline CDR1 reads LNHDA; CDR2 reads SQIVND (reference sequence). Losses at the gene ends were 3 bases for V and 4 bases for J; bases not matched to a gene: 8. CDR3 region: CASSILDRGRNQPQHF. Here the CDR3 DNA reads TGTGCCAGTAGTATCCTCGACAGGGGAAGGAATCAGCCCCAGCATTTT.

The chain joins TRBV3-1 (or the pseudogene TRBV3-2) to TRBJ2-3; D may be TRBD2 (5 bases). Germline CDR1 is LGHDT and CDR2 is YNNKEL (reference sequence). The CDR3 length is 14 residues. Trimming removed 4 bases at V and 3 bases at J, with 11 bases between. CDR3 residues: CASSPQSGTDTQYF. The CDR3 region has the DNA TGTGCCAGCAGCCCCCAGTCGGGGACAGATACGCAGTATTTT.